This TCR beta chain was retrieved from a study of CD8 T cells in Susac syndrome. V lost 1 base and J lost 0, with 9 bases in between. The CDR3 extends over 16 amino acids. CDR1 is MNHEY and CDR2 is SVGEGT in the germline V gene. With random hexamers, reverse transcription was performed on about 0.45 to 1 ug of RNA. A multiplex approach, immunoSEQ multiplex PCR, amplified TCR beta CDR3 across 54 Vbeta and 13 Jbeta. TCRdb recomputed calls from the immunoSEQ multiplex PCR reads with MiXCR, one row per CDR3 protein. The sample carries 150,000 to 200,000 distinct CDR3 sequences, roughly 92% recorded once. Each multiple sclerosis control was a treatment-naive patient with relapsing-remitting disease that was either stable or active.

Source material: CD4+ T cells from PBMCs. The chain carries TRBV6-2 or TRBV6-3 and TRBJ2-2; no firm D call. The receptor was isolated from a human donor with multiple sclerosis. CDR3 in DNA: TGTGCCAGCAGTTACTTTCGCAGGACGAACACCGGGGAGCTGTTTTTT. It encodes CASSYFRRTNTGELFF.